This entry concerns a single T cell receptor beta chain. Methods used by the authors: Researchers report that nucleated cell counts were estimated from reference gene primer amplification. Sequencing was performed with immunoSEQ multiplex PCR; in TCRdb, only in-frame clones are kept and a portion is missing. V, J and clone size are those of that table, while D and trimming were read from the DNA. The sample has approximately 170,000 clones, about 87% seen once. This sample is part of a study of blood T cell repertoires in COVID-19. Across the whole study: The United States, Italy and Spain supplied acute and convalescent COVID-19 samples. T cells, B-cell-depleted T cells, or PBMCs supplied cDNA or gDNA.

CDR3 length: 15 residues. The germline gives CDR1 MGHRA, CDR2 YSYEKL. The V and J ends lost 1 base and 1 base respectively, with 10 bases between them. V gene TRBV4-1 combines with J gene TRBJ1-2, with D possibly TRBD1 on 5 matching bases. Sequencing used peripheral blood. The sequence was obtained from a man aged 60 to 69 with acute or convalescent COVID-19. This CDR3 reads CASSQGGGGNYGYTF. In DNA form, the CDR3 reads TGCGCCAGCAGCCAAGGCGGGGGTGGTAACTATGGCTACACCTTC.